This T cell receptor (beta chain) is from a study of cytomegalovirus exposure and HLA in healthy donors. The V segment lost 0 bases and the J segment 3 bases; nucleotides outside the gene matches: 5. CDR1 is SGDLS, CDR2 YYNGEE, per germline. The CDR3 extends over 16 amino acids. Primers for the PCR totalled 60 Vbeta and 13 Jbeta. Clones were read by immunoSEQ multiplex PCR, and TCRdb kept only the in-frame ones, dropping some. The sample has under 200,000 clones; less than 85% are singletons. This sequence was found in a man between 40 and 49 years old in good health and CMV-seronegative. This chain joins TRBV9 and TRBJ2-2; 7 bases line up with TRBD1. The sample was PBMCs. Here the CDR3 DNA reads TGTGCCAGCAGCGTAGACCCGGGACAGTACACCGGGGAGCTGTTTTTT. Residues: CASSVDPGQYTGELFF.